The present T cell receptor beta chain was sequenced within a study of molecular identifiers for immune sequencing clone quantification. There are many counts of this clonotype. Trimming took off 3 bases at V and 3 bases at J, with 11 bases between the two ends. Germline assignment: CDR1 DFQATT and CDR2 SNEGSKA (reference sequence). This CDR3 has 13 residues. For bulk TCR libraries, previously described methods and listed TCR primers were used. In TCRdb, the PCR reads were re-called with MiXCR into one record per CDR3 protein. This repertoire shows more than 300,000 distinct CDR3 sequences, roughly 23% found once; its top ten account for approximately 0.8%.

The specimen was naive CD8+ T cells from blood, with Jurkat cell RNA spiked in. Subset noted: FACS-sorted CD8+CD4-CCR7+CD45RA+ naive T cells. The V call is TRBV20-1, the J call TRBJ2-5; a possible D gene is TRBD2 (6 bases). This clonotype originated in a human donor in good health. Some libraries in this study had Jurkat cell RNA spiked in. The CDR3 spells CSASIRLEETQYF. The CDR3 DNA follows: TGCAGTGCTAGTATCAGACTAGAAGAGACCCAGTACTTC.